The T cell receptor beta chain described here comes from a study of blood T cell repertoires in COVID-19. Looking at the study overall: Sites across the United States, Italy and Spain contributed samples from acute and convalescent COVID-19.

Methods used by the authors: The assay estimated nucleated cells by amplifying reference gene primers. The repertoire was sequenced with immunoSEQ multiplex PCR; TCRdb's copy has only in-frame clones and lacks some. For V, J and clone size, that table is used; D and trimming come from the DNA. The sample comprises thousands of clones, 65% to 90% of which are singletons, and around 8% rests with the top ten. Germline assignment: CDR1 MNHEY and CDR2 SVGAGI. The CDR3 spans 15 residues. V lost 6 bases, J lost 5 bases, and 12 bases stayed unmatched. The clonotype comes from a human donor in a cohort sampled during active COVID-19. This rearrangement joins TRBV6-5 to TRBJ2-5; 7 nucleotides agree with TRBD2. Material for sequencing was peripheral blood. Here the CDR3 reads CASSSLVFGRETQYF. CDR3 nucleotide sequence: TGTGCCAGCAGCTCCCTTGTTTTCGGGAGGGAGACCCAGTACTTC.